These 13 T cell receptor beta chains came from one sample sequenced in a study of blood T cell repertoires in COVID-19. Assay: immunoSEQ multiplex PCR; the TCRdb copy retains only in-frame clones and omits some. The repertoire holds some 330,000 clones, with approximately 90% as singletons. The sequenced material came from peripheral blood. Source of these receptors: a woman in her fifties or sixties with active or convalescent COVID-19.

This chain links TRBV6-2 or TRBV6-3 with TRBJ1-1; the D gene is possibly TRBD1 (5 bases). V was pared by 0 bases and J by 4 bases, with 15 bases between. Germline V CDR1 and CDR2: MNHEY, SVGEGT. The CDR3 consists of 16 residues. The CDR3 DNA sequence: TGTGCCAGCAGTTACTCGACAGTCCTATGGCCCACTGAAGCTTTCTTT. Translated, it gives CASSYSTVLWPTEAFF.

The chain links TRBV5-8 to TRBJ1-1, with TRBD1 matching 7 bases. V lost 2 bases to trimming and J lost 6 bases; unmatched junction nucleotides: 4. This CDR3 is built from 13 residues. Germline lookup yields CDR1 SGHTS and CDR2 YDEGEE. CDR3 in DNA: TGTGCCAGCAGCTTTAGGACAGGCTCTGAAGCTTTCTTT. Translation gives CASSFRTGSEAFF.

The chain links TRBV7-9 to TRBJ2-7; 8 nucleotides match TRBD1. J was trimmed by 9 bases and V by 1 base; bases with no gene match: 11. Germline loops: CDR1 SEHNR, CDR2 FQNEAQ (reference sequence). The CDR3 totals 15 residues. The CDR3 loop is CASSLGSGGGIGQYF. The CDR3 DNA reads as TGTGCCAGCAGCTTAGGGTCAGGGGGCGGAATCGGGCAGTACTTC.

Remarks on this clone: This sample includes further DNA sequences coding for the same CDR3. This rearrangement joins TRBV5-8 to TRBJ2-7; D is unresolved. The CDR3 runs to 11 residues. The V end lost 3 bases, the J end lost 3 bases, and 4 bases lay between the germline ends. Germline assignment: CDR1 SGHTS and CDR2 YDEGEE. The CDR3 nucleotides read TGTGCCAGCAGCTCCCTCTACGAGCAGTACTTC. Translated, it gives CASSSLYEQYF.

The chain recombines TRBV6-2 or TRBV6-3 with TRBJ2-7, with D tentatively TRBD2 (6 bases). Trimming shortened V by 4 bases and J by 2 bases, and 12 bases separated the two germline ends. Germline V gene data show CDR1 as MNHEY and CDR2 as SVGEGT. The CDR3 length is 14 residues. CDR3: CASSSGLFTYEQYF. In nucleotides, the CDR3 is TGTGCCAGCAGTTCGGGACTTTTTACCTACGAGCAGTACTTC.

This clone showed up just a few times. The genes are TRBV7-9 and TRBJ1-2, with TRBD1 matching over 10 bases. V lost 2 bases and J lost 5; bases outside the gene matches: 8. The CDR3 extends over 16 amino acids. CDR1 is SEHNR, CDR2 FQNEAQ, per germline (reference sequence). CDR3 protein: CASSLTGTGVTYGYTF. CDR3 in DNA: TGTGCCAGCAGCTTAACCGGGACAGGGGTTACTTATGGCTACACCTTC.

A single count supports this clone. CDR3 loop: CASSADLRGNSPLHF. The DNA for the CDR3 is TGTGCCAGCTCCGCCGACCTTCGGGGGAATTCACCCCTCCACTTT. The gene calls are TRBV2 and TRBJ1-6; D perhaps matches TRBD1 (5 bases). The CDR3 is made up of 15 amino acids. V was trimmed by 8 bases and J by 7 bases, leaving 18 bases between them. Germline values: CDR1 SNHLY, CDR2 FYNNEI.

The genes are TRBV7-9 and TRBJ1-3; TRBD1 aligns across 8 bases. With V trimmed by 7 bases and J by 2 bases, 4 bases remained unmatched. CDR1 and CDR2 from the germline V gene are SEHNR and FQNEAQ (reference sequence). This CDR3 has 14 amino acids. The CDR3 region has the DNA TGTGCCAGCAACCCGACAGGGGCTGGAAACACCATATATTTT. Translated: CASNPTGAGNTIYF.

The chain employs TRBV25-1 and TRBJ1-2; D not certain. Looked up from germline, CDR1 is MGHDK and CDR2 is SYGVNS. This CDR3 has 14 residues. V gave up 7 bases and J gave up 0 bases, with 12 bases separating them. CDR3 in amino acids: CASNPAGANYGYTF. The CDR3 DNA reads TGTGCCAGCAACCCGGCCGGGGCTAACTATGGCTACACCTTC.

V is TRBV28 and J is TRBJ2-1; 10 bases fit TRBD2. Losses at the gene ends were 5 bases for V and 8 bases for J; bases not matched to a gene: 9. The CDR3 is 15 residues long. Germline V gives CDR1 MDHEN, CDR2 SYDVKM. CDR3 loop: CASSRGGLAMDEQFF. CDR3 in DNA: TGTGCCAGCAGTCGCGGGGGACTAGCGATGGATGAGCAGTTCTTC.

The chain joins TRBV21-1 to TRBJ2-7; the D call of TRBD2 is as the table states it, not checked on the DNA. TRBV21-1 is annotated as a pseudogene. This CDR3 has 15 residues. As DNA, the CDR3 is TGTGCCAGCAGCGACCCTAGCCGCGGAACCTACGAGCAGTACTTC. Translation: CASSDPSRGTYEQYF.

The chain uses TRBV5-1 and TRBJ1-2; 7 bases are shared with TRBD1. This CDR3 comprises 14 residues. V lost 5 bases to trimming and J lost 0 bases; unmatched junction nucleotides: 4. In germline, CDR1 is SGHRS, CDR2 YFSETQ. DNA for the CDR3: TGCGCCAGCAGGACCACAGGGGCTAACTATGGCTACACCTTC. Protein product: CASRTTGANYGYTF.

The chain has TRBV2 and TRBJ1-5; TRBD1 might be the D (5 bases). Looked up from germline, CDR1 is SNHLY and CDR2 is FYNNEI. The CDR3 has 16 amino acids. The V gene lost 7 bases and the J gene lost 5 bases, with 21 bases spanning the gap. DNA of the CDR3: TGTGCCAGCAACCTTCCCGGGTCAGGGATCGATCAGCCCCAGCATTTT. Protein: CASNLPGSGIDQPQHF.